This paragraph covers one T cell receptor beta chain sequence. Its target is not known. This entry belongs to a study of long-term antiretroviral therapy in people with HIV. Whole-study findings and limits: Whichever time point was examined, clones expanded before ART dominated the repertoire. Repertoires looked antigen-experienced, with only a slight naive shift after ART.

The assay used was immunoSEQ (version v3.0), run at survey level. Repertoires were generated with immunoSEQ multiplex PCR, while TCRdb's copy carries only in-frame clones and drops some. The data show 25,000 to 35,000 clones, over 80% seen once. The V gene lost 4 bases and the J gene lost 0 bases, with 10 bases spanning the gap. The CDR3 is made up of 13 amino acids. Germline V gene sequence: CDR1 SQVTM, CDR2 ANQGSEA. Each donor provided at least one pre-ART PBMC sample and at least two post-ART PBMC samples. Samples held about 0.95-11 million cryopreserved PBMC, and DNA extraction followed. The TCR originated in a man aged 25-45 years with HIV. The sequencing used unsorted PBMCs, collected 2.8 years after starting antiretroviral therapy. V gene TRBV29-1 combines with J gene TRBJ2-7, with TRBD2 as a possible D gene (5 bases). For the CDR3, the DNA is TGCAGCGTTGGTCCGGGAAGCTCCTACGAGCAGTACTTC. Protein: CSVGPGSSYEQYF.